This entry concerns a single T cell receptor beta chain. Its cognate antigen is unknown. V lost 1 base and J 7 bases, leaving 17 bases between the germline ends. The germline V gene encodes CDR1 LNHNV and CDR2 YYDKDF (reference sequence). The CDR3 is made up of 16 amino acids. This specimen belongs to a study of T cell responses to AZD1222 COVID-19 vaccine. Study outcomes and limitations: Spike-specific TCR breadth rose after two AZD1222 doses, and depth rose as well.

TCRdb's table, derived via immunoSEQ multiplex PCR, lists solely in-frame clones and lacks some. The table shows about 180,000 clones, with 94% occurring only once. This clonotype originated in an adult who received the AZD1222 COVID-19 vaccine. The starting material was peripheral blood, obtained 28 days after the second AZD1222 dose. V gene TRBV15 combines with J gene TRBJ2-1; no definite D call. CDR3 amino acids: CATSRVVGVGENEQFF. Written as DNA, the CDR3 is TGTGCCACCAGCAGAGTAGTTGGGGTAGGCGAGAATGAGCAGTTCTTC.